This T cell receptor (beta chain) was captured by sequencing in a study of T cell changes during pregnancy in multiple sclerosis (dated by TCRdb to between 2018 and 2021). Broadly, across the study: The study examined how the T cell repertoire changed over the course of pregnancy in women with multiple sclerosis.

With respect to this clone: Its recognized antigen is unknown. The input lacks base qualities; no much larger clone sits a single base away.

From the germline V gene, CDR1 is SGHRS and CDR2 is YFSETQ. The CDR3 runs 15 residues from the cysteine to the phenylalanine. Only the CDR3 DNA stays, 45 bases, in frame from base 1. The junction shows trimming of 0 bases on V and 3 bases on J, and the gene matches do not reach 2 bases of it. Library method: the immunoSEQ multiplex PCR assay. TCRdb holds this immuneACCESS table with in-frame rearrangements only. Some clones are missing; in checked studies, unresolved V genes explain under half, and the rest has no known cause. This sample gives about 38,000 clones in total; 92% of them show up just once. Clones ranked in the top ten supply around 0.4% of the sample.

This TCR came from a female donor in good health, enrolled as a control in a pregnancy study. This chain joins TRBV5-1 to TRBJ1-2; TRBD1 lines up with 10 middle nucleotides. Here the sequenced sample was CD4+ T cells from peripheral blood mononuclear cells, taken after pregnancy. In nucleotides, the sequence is TGCGCCAGCAGCTTGGAAGGGACAGGGGACTATGGCTACACCTTC. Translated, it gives CASSLEGTGDYGYTF.